This T cell receptor (beta chain) was captured in a study of T cells in Graves' hyperthyroidism and ophthalmopathy. Findings and limits, study-wide: Progression to ophthalmopathy was predicted a median of 6.5 months early. A model using 13 V-J features told ophthalmopathy apart from stable hyperthyroidism.

CDR1 KGHDR and CDR2 SFDVKD come from the germline V gene. With V trimmed by 3 bases and J by 1 base, 9 bases remained unmatched. The CDR3 covers 17 residues. For this clonotype: What it binds is not known.

Regions amplified from RNA transcripts were the TCR beta CDR3 regions. RT-PCR in the first round (using the HTBI primer set) targeted the TCR CDR3. Using its own MiXCR run on the multiplex PCR reads, TCRdb lists one record per CDR3 protein. In the table there are roughly 700,000 distinct CDR3 sequences, roughly 32% of which are singletons. It was uncontrolled infection, other autoimmune disease, pregnancy or lactation that excluded patients. PBMCs were obtained from 9 to 10 ml fresh peripheral blood. This TCR derives from a woman between 40 and 55 years old with Graves' hyperthyroidism. What was sequenced was blood. V is TRBV24-1 and J is TRBJ1-2, with 8 bases fitting TRBD1. The CDR3 bases are TGTGCCACCAGTGATCCGGACAGGGATCCCCTTAACTATGGCTACACCTTC. Translated, it gives CATSDPDRDPLNYGYTF.